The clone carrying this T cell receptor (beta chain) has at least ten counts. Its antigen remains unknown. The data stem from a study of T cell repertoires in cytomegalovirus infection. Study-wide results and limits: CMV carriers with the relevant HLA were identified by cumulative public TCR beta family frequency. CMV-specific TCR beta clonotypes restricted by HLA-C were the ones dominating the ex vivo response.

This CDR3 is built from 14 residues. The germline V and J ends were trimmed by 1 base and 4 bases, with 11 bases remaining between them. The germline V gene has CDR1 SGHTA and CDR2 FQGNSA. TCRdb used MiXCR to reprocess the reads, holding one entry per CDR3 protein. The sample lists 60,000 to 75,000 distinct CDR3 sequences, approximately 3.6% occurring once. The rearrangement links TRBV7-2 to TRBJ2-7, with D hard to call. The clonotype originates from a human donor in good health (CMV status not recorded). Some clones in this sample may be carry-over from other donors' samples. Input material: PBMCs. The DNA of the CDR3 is TGTGCCAGCAGCTTAGAGAGACACACGTACGAGCAGTACTTC. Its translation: CASSLERHTYEQYF.